These T cell receptor beta chains were read from a single sample in a study of a mutant IDH1 vaccine in newly diagnosed glioma. No antigens are known for them. Profiling relied on immunoSEQ multiplex PCR, and the TCRdb table lists in-frame clones only, not all of them. The sample lists tens of thousands of clones, over 75% seen once, with less than 2% in the top ten. Material: PBMCs, obtained from a glioma patient whose treatment included an IDH1 peptide vaccine. These receptors came from a woman in her thirties or forties with glioma. CDR3s include the opening cysteine and the closing phenylalanine or tryptophan. The order of the fields is D gene, V gene, J gene, CDR3 protein. A D gene is named only where the DNA matches it firmly.

d_call: -; v_call: TRBV30; j_call: TRBJ1-4; cdr3_aa: CAWGRDFEKLFF
d_call: -; v_call: TRBV4-3; j_call: TRBJ2-1; cdr3_aa: CASSQDLRTGEQFF
d_call: -; v_call: TRBV7-6; j_call: TRBJ1-1; cdr3_aa: CASSSAAGAQAFF
d_call: -; v_call: TRBV2; j_call: TRBJ2-7; cdr3_aa: CASSARPDLLSYEQYF
d_call: -; v_call: TRBV14; j_call: TRBJ1-4; cdr3_aa: CASSQGRKLFF
d_call: TRBD1; v_call: TRBV9; j_call: TRBJ1-1; cdr3_aa: CASSAGGGFLNTEAFF
d_call: TRBD1; v_call: TRBV7-9; j_call: TRBJ1-1; cdr3_aa: CASSSEGGWDTEAFF
d_call: TRBD1; v_call: TRBV4-1; j_call: TRBJ1-2; cdr3_aa: CASSQRQGDGYTF
d_call: -; v_call: TRBV7-2; j_call: TRBJ1-4; cdr3_aa: CASSRQTRPNEKLFF
d_call: -; v_call: TRBV4-1; j_call: TRBJ1-4; cdr3_aa: CASSLNGGGNNEKLFF
d_call: -; v_call: TRBV10-1; j_call: TRBJ1-2; cdr3_aa: CASSEDSYGYTF
d_call: TRBD1; v_call: TRBV19; j_call: TRBJ2-1; cdr3_aa: CASSSTGGESYNEQFF
d_call: TRBD1; v_call: TRBV6-1; j_call: TRBJ1-5; cdr3_aa: CASSPGTGGQPQHF
d_call: -; v_call: TRBV1; j_call: TRBJ1-5; cdr3_aa: CTSITGCRITDQPQHF
d_call: -; v_call: TRBV30; j_call: TRBJ2-7; cdr3_aa: CAWVAQGPFRRGYEQYF
d_call: -; v_call: TRBV10-3; j_call: TRBJ1-3; cdr3_aa: CAITGNTIYF
d_call: -; v_call: TRBV7-2; j_call: TRBJ1-5; cdr3_aa: CASSPINQPQHF
d_call: -; v_call: TRBV6-6; j_call: TRBJ2-5; cdr3_aa: CASSYSTSQETQYF
d_call: -; v_call: TRBV7-2; j_call: TRBJ1-1; cdr3_aa: CASSLLRGYEAFF
d_call: -; v_call: TRBV5-1; j_call: TRBJ2-5; cdr3_aa: CASRLRGGAETQYF
d_call: TRBD1; v_call: TRBV30; j_call: TRBJ1-2; cdr3_aa: CAWSLGGDYGYTF
d_call: -; v_call: TRBV30; j_call: TRBJ1-4; cdr3_aa: CAWNPLGRHEKLFF
d_call: TRBD2; v_call: TRBV11-2; j_call: TRBJ2-7; cdr3_aa: CASSLGAGVQYEQYF
d_call: TRBD1; v_call: TRBV5-1; j_call: TRBJ1-3; cdr3_aa: CASSSTGGNSGNTIYF
d_call: TRBD1; v_call: TRBV6-5; j_call: TRBJ1-4; cdr3_aa: CASSLRGREEKLFF
d_call: -; v_call: TRBV4-1; j_call: TRBJ1-3; cdr3_aa: CASSQDSGRNTIYF
d_call: TRBD1; v_call: TRBV10-3; j_call: TRBJ1-1; cdr3_aa: CAISESKPGGVTEAFF
d_call: -; v_call: TRBV18; j_call: TRBJ1-5; cdr3_aa: CASSPRAGSNQPQHF
d_call: -; v_call: TRBV15; j_call: TRBJ1-2; cdr3_aa: CATGRLSQGLGGYTF
d_call: -; v_call: TRBV4-1; j_call: TRBJ1-3; cdr3_aa: CASSQNRNTIYF
d_call: -; v_call: TRBV5-4; j_call: TRBJ1-2; cdr3_aa: CASSLGSGQGYGYTF
d_call: -; v_call: TRBV5-1; j_call: TRBJ2-5; cdr3_aa: CASSSGDFQETQYF
d_call: TRBD2; v_call: TRBV10-3; j_call: TRBJ2-1; cdr3_aa: CAISESMSGGGNEQFF
d_call: -; v_call: TRBV5-4; j_call: TRBJ1-6; cdr3_aa: CASSLNSRDSPLHF
d_call: TRBD2; v_call: TRBV10-1; j_call: TRBJ2-7; cdr3_aa: CASSGTRLGEQYF
d_call: -; v_call: TRBV2; j_call: TRBJ2-2; cdr3_aa: CASSGATGRTGELFF
d_call: TRBD1; v_call: TRBV18; j_call: TRBJ2-5; cdr3_aa: CASSLPGQGPQETQYF
d_call: -; v_call: TRBV7-9; j_call: TRBJ2-5; cdr3_aa: CASSLTLRGQSPRETQYF
d_call: -; v_call: TRBV7-9; j_call: TRBJ1-1; cdr3_aa: CASSPTTVMNTEAFF
d_call: TRBD1; v_call: TRBV7-9; j_call: TRBJ1-5; cdr3_aa: CASSNALDRGTPQHF
d_call: -; v_call: TRBV5-1; j_call: TRBJ2-3; cdr3_aa: CASSSLTARSTDTQYF
d_call: -; v_call: TRBV6-6; j_call: TRBJ2-6; cdr3_aa: CASISGSHSGANVLTF
d_call: -; v_call: TRBV2; j_call: TRBJ2-5; cdr3_aa: CASSETGLTLQETQYF
d_call: -; v_call: TRBV7-2; j_call: TRBJ2-2; cdr3_aa: CASSFSTGELFF
d_call: -; v_call: TRBV15; j_call: TRBJ1-1; cdr3_aa: CATSFERNLGAFF
d_call: -; v_call: TRBV11-3; j_call: TRBJ1-1; cdr3_aa: CASSLDRGTEAFF
d_call: TRBD2; v_call: TRBV4-1; j_call: TRBJ2-5; cdr3_aa: CASSQETAGGQETQYF